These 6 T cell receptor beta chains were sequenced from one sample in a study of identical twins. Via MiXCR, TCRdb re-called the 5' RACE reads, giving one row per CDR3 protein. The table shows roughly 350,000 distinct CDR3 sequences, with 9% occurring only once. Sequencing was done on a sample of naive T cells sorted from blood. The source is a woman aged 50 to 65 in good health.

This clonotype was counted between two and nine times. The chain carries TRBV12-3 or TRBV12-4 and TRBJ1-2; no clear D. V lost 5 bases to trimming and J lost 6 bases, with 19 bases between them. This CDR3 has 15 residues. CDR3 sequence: CASSPGWGAHDGYTF. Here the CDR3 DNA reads TGTGCCAGCAGTCCCGGGTGGGGAGCGCACGATGGCTACACCTTC.

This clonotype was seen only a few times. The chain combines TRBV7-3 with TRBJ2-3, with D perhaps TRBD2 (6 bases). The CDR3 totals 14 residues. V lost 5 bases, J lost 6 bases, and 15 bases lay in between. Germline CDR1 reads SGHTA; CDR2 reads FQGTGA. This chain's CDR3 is CASSNSGPLDTQYF. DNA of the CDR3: TGTGCCAGCAGCAACAGCGGGCCTTTGGATACGCAGTATTTT.

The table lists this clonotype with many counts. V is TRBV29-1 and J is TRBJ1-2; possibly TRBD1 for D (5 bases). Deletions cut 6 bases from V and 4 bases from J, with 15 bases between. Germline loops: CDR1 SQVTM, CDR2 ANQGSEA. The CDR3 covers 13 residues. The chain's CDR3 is CSVGGTGFYGYTF. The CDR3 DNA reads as TGCAGCGTCGGGGGAACAGGATTCTATGGCTACACCTTC.

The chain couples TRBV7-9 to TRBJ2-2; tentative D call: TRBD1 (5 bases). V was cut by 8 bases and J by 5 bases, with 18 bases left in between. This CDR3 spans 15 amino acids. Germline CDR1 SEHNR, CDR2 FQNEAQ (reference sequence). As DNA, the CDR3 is TGTGCCAGCGTCACCTCGAACAGGCCGACCGGGGAGCTGTTTTTT. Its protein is CASVTSNRPTGELFF.

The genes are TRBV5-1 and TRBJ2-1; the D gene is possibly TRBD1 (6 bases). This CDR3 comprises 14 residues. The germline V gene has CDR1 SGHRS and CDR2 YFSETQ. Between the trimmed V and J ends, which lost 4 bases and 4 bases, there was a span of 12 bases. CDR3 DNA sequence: TGCGCCAGCAGCGCGGTCCAGGGGTACAATGAGCAGTTCTTC. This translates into CASSAVQGYNEQFF.

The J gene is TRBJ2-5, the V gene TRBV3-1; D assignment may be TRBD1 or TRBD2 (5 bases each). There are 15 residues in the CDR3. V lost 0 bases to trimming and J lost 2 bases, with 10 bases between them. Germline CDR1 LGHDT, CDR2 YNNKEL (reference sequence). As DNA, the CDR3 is TGTGCCAGCAGCCAAGATGGGGGATCTCAAGAGACCCAGTACTTC. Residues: CASSQDGGSQETQYF.